What follows is one TCR beta chain and its context. Its antigen is as yet unknown. The PCR was carried out with 60 Vbeta primers and 13 Jbeta primers. Sequenced by immunoSEQ multiplex PCR; TCRdb stores in-frame clones only, minus some. The sample has approximately 120,000 clones; more than 65% are singletons. The data originate from a study of cytomegalovirus exposure and HLA in healthy donors. Study outcomes and limitations: What a later analysis reportedly showed was that an Asian-associated ancestry cluster had fewer N-insertions than the approximately 700-donor mean.

Germline loops: CDR1 SGHTA, CDR2 FQGTGA. The CDR3 contains 13 residues. Trimming left V 5 bases short and J 1 base short, with 5 bases between. The sequence came from a woman aged 60-75 years in good health and CMV-seropositive. V usage is TRBV7-3 and J usage is TRBJ2-2; D gene uncertain. Source material: PBMCs. CDR3 residues: CASSALNTGELFF. CDR3 bases: TGTGCCAGCAGCGCGCTGAACACCGGGGAGCTGTTTTTT.